This TCR beta chain was identified during a study of control samples from healthy donors and cancer patients. Some clones are missing from TCRdb's copy, which holds only in-frame ones; the method was immunoSEQ multiplex PCR. This table holds 150,000 to 200,000 clones, around 91% found once. V was cut by 1 base and J by 3 bases, with 9 bases left in between. The germline CDR1 and CDR2 sequences are SGHTA and FQGNSA. This CDR3 region has 14 residues. The sample comprised blood. This TCR was sampled from a woman in her twenties or thirties in good health. V is TRBV7-2 and J is TRBJ1-2; a weak D match, TRBD1 (5 bases). The CDR3 DNA reads as TGTGCCAGCAGCTTAGGAGGGGTCGACTATGGCTACACCTTC. Translation: CASSLGGVDYGYTF.